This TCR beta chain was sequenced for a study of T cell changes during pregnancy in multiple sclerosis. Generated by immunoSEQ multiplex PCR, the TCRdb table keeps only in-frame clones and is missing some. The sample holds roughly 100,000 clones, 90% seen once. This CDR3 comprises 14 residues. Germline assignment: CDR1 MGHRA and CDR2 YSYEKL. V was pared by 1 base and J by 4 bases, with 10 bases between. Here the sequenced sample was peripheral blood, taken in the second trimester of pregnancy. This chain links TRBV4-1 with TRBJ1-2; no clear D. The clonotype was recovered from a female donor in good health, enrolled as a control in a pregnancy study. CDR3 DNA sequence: TGCGCCAGCAGCCAAGCGAGGGAGACCTATGGCTACACCTTC. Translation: CASSQARETYGYTF.